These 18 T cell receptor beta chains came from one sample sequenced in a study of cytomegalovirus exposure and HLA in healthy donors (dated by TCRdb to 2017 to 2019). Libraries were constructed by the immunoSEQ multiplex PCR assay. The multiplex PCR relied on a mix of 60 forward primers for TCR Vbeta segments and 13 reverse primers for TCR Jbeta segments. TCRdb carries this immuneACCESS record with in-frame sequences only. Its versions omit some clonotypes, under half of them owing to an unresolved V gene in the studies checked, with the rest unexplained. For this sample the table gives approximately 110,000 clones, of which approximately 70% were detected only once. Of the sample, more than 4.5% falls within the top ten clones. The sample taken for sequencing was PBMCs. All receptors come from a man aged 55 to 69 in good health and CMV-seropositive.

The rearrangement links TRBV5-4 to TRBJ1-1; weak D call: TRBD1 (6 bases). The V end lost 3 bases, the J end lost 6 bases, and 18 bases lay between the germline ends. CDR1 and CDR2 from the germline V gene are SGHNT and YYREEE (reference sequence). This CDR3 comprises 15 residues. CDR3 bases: TGTGCCAGCAGCTACGGGGGGGCCACAGGCGCTGAAGCTTTCTTT. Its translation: CASSYGGATGAEAFF.

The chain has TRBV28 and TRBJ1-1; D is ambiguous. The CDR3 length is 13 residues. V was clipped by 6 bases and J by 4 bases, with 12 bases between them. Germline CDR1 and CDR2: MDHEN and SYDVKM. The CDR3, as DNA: TGTGCCAGCAGCACCAGGAGGGCCACTGAAGCTTTCTTT. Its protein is CASSTRRATEAFF.

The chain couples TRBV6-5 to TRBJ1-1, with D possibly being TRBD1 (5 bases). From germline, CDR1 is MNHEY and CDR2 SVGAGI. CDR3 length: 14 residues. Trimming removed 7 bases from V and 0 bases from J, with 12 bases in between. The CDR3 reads CASNPLDMNTEAFF. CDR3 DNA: TGTGCCAGCAATCCCTTGGACATGAACACTGAAGCTTTCTTT.

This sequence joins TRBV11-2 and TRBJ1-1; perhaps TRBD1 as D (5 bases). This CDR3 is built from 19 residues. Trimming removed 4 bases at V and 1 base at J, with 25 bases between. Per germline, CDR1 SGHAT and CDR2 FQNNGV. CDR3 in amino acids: CASSSYRYQPAARNTEAFF. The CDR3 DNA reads TGTGCCAGCAGCTCCTACAGGTACCAACCAGCCGCAAGGAACACTGAAGCTTTCTTT. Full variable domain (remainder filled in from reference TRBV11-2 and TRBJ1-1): EAGVAQSPRYKIIEKRQSVAFWCNPISGHATLYWYQQILGQGPKLLIQFQNNGVVDDSQLPKDRFSAERLKGVDSTLKIQPAKLEDSAVYLCASSSYRYQPAARNTEAFFGQGTRLTVV.

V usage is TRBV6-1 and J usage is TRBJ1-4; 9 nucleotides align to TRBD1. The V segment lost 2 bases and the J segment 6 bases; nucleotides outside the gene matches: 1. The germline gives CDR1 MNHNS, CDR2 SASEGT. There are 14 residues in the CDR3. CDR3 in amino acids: CASSEYRGHEKLFF. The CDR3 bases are TGTGCCAGCAGTGAATACAGGGGGCATGAAAAACTGTTTTTT.

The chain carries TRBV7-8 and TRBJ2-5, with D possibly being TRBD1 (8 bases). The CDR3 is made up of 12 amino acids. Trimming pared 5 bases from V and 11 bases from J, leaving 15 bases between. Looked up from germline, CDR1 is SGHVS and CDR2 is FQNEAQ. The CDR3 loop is CASSGQGGEQYF. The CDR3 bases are TGTGCCAGCAGCGGACAGGGAGGGGAGCAGTACTTC.

This CDR3 reads CASSPTGGLYNEQFF. The CDR3 nucleotides are TGTGCCAGCAGCCCGACAGGGGGGCTTTACAATGAGCAGTTCTTC. This sequence joins TRBV7-9 and TRBJ2-1; TRBD1 agrees at 9 bases. Germline CDR1 SEHNR, CDR2 FQNEAQ (reference sequence). The CDR3 contains 15 residues. Trimming cost V 5 bases and J 4 bases; bases outside gene matches: 6.

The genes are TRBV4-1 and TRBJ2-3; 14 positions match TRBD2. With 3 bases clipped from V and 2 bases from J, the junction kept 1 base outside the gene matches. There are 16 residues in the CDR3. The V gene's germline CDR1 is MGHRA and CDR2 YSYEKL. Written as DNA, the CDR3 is TGCGCCAGCAGCCAGGGACTAGCGGGGGCCACAGATACGCAGTATTTT. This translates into CASSQGLAGATDTQYF.

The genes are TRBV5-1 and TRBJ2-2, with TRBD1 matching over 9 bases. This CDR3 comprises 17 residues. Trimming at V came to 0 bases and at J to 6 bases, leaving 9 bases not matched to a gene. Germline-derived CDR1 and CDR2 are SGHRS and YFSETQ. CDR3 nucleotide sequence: TGCGCCAGCAGCTTGGTCCCCTGGACAGGGGATGCCGGGGAGCTGTTTTTT. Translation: CASSLVPWTGDAGELFF.

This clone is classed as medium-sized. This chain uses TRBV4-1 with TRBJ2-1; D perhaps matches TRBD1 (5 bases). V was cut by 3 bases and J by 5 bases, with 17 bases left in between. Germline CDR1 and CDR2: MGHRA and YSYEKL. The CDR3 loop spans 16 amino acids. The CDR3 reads CASSHSSDKHHNEQFF. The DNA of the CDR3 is TGCGCCAGCAGCCACTCGTCGGACAAGCACCACAATGAGCAGTTCTTC.

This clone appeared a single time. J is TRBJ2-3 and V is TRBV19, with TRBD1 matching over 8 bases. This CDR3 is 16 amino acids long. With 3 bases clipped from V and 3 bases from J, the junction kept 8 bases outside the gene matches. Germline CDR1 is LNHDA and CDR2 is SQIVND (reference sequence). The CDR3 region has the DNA TGTGCCAGTAGTATCGGGGCAGGGGGCCTGACAGATACGCAGTATTTT. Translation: CASSIGAGGLTDTQYF. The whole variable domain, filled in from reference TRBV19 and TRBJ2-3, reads DGGITQSPKYLFRKEGQNVTLSCEQNLNHDAMYWYRQDPGQGLRLIYYSQIVNDFQKGDIAEGYSVSREKKESFPLTVTSAQKNPTAFYLCASSIGAGGLTDTQYFGPGTRLTVL.

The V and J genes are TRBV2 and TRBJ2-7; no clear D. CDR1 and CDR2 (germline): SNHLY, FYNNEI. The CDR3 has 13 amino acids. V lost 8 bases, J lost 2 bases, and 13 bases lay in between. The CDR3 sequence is CASGLTLTYEQYF. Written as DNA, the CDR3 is TGTGCCAGCGGTCTGACTCTCACCTACGAGCAGTACTTC. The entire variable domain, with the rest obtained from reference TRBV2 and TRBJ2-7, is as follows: EPEVTQTPSHQVTQMGQEVILRCVPISNHLYFYWYRQILGQKVEFLVSFYNNEISEKSEIFDDQFSVERPDGSNFTLKIRSTKLEDSAMYFCASGLTLTYEQYFGPGTRLTVT.

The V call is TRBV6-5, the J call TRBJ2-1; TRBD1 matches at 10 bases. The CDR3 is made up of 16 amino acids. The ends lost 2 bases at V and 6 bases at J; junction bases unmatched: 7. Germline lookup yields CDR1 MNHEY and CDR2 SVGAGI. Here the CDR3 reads CASSYAGTGEFNEQFF. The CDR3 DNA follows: TGTGCCAGCAGTTACGCCGGGACAGGGGAATTCAATGAGCAGTTCTTC.

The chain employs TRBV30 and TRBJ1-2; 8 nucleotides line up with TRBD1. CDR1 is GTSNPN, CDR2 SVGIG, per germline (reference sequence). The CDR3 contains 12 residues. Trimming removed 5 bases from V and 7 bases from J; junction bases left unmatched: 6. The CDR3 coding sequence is TGTGCCTGGGAGCAGGGGGCAGGTGGCTACACCTTC. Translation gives CAWEQGAGGYTF.

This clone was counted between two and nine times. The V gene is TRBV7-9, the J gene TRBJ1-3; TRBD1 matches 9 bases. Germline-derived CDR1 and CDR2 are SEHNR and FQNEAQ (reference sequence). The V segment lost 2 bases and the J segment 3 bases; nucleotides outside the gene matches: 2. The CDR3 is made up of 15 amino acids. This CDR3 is CASSLYRGHGNTIYF. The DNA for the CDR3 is TGTGCCAGCAGCTTATACAGGGGGCATGGAAACACCATATATTTT.

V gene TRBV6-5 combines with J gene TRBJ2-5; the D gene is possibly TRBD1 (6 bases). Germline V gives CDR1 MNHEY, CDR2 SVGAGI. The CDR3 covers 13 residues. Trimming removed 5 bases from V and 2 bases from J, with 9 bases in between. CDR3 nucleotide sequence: TGTGCCAGCAGTGTTCAGGGGCAAGAGACCCAGTACTTC. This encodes CASSVQGQETQYF.

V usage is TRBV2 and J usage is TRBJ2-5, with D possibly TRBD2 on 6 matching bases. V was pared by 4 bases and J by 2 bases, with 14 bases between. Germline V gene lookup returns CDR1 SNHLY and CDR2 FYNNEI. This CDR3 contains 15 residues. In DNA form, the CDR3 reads TGTGCCAGCAGTGCCCTGTCCGGGGGACAAGAGACCCAGTACTTC. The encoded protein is CASSALSGGQETQYF.

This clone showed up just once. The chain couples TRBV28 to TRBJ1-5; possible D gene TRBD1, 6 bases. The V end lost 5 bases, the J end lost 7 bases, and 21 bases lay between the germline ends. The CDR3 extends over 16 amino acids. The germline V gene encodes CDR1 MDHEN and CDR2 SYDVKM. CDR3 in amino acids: CASSPSRWAGDQPQHF. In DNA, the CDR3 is TGTGCCAGCAGTCCATCCCGCTGGGCAGGGGACCAGCCCCAGCATTTT.